The rows below give T cell receptor beta chains drawn from one sample of a study of T cell repertoires in cytomegalovirus infection. The antigens of these receptors remain unknown. Via MiXCR, TCRdb re-called the reads, giving one row per CDR3 protein. The table has about 830,000 distinct CDR3 sequences, approximately 32% seen once; the top ten hold around an eighth. Sequencing used cultured CD8+ T cells from PBMCs, obtained from culture after CMV antigen stimulation. The receptors derive from a human donor in good health (CMV status not recorded). Some clones in this sample may be carry-over from other donors' samples. Both conserved end residues are part of each CDR3. A D gene is named only where the DNA matches it firmly. Only some rows state a clone size, as once, few, many or a class for expanded clones.

clone_size	d_call	v_call	j_call	cdr3_aa	cdr3_nt
-	TRBD1	TRBV2	TRBJ1-5	CASLGQINQPQHF	TGTGCCAGCCTGGGACAGATAAATCAGCCCCAGCATTTT
once	-	TRBV10-1	TRBJ2-1	CASSESPGASYNEQFF	TGCGCCAGCAGTGAGTCCCCGGGAGCGTCCTACAATGAGCAGTTCTTC
-	TRBD1	TRBV5-1	TRBJ2-5	CASAGTGGEGETQYF	TGCGCCAGCGCCGGAACAGGGGGCGAGGGAGAGACCCAGTACTTC
-	-	TRBV6-2/TRBV6-3	TRBJ1-4	CASSYAEDSRNEKLFF	TGTGCCAGCAGTTACGCTGAAGACAGCCGGAATGAAAAACTGTTTTTT
few	-	TRBV10-3	TRBJ2-1	CASSETGPSSYNEQFF	TGTGCCAGTTCGGAGACGGGGCCGAGCTCCTACAATGAGCAGTTCTTC
-	TRBD1	TRBV9	TRBJ1-2	CASSVPVRGGDYGYTF	TGTGCCAGCAGCGTACCGGTCAGGGGGGGCGACTATGGCTACACCTTC
few	-	TRBV7-9	TRBJ1-1	CASSFDPEAFF	TGTGCCAGCAGCTTTGACCCTGAAGCTTTCTTT
-	-	TRBV28	TRBJ2-5	CASSKLLGTQETQYF	TGTGCCAGCAGTAAATTGTTGGGCACCCAAGAGACCCAGTACTTC
few	TRBD2	TRBV12-3/TRBV12-4	TRBJ2-1	CASSLVAGVPGGEQFF	TGTGCCAGCAGTTTGGTAGCGGGGGTACCAGGGGGAGAGCAGTTCTTC
-	-	TRBV7-8	TRBJ1-3	CASSIGTEGYF	TGTGCCAGCAGTATCGGGACTGAGGGATATTTT
few	TRBD2	TRBV11-2	TRBJ2-1	CASSTGLAGGF	TGTGCCAGCAGCACGGGACTAGCGGGGGGCTTC
-	TRBD1	TRBV7-6	TRBJ2-7	CASRGQGAIYEQYF	TGTGCCTCCCGCGGACAGGGGGCGATCTACGAGCAGTACTTC
few	-	TRBV6-1	TRBJ1-1	CAFEGDTEAFF	TGTGCCTTCGAGGGGGATACTGAAGCTTTCTTT
-	-	TRBV5-4	TRBJ2-2	CASSTPTGELFF	TGTGCCAGCAGCACGCCGACCGGGGAGCTGTTTTTT
-	-	TRBV15	TRBJ2-2	CATSRSDQGGELFF	TGTGCCACCAGCAGATCGGACCAGGGCGGGGAGCTGTTTTTT
-	-	TRBV7-6	TRBJ2-1	CASTLEARDNEQFF	TGTGCCAGCACCCTAGAGGCCAGGGACAATGAGCAGTTCTTC